This T cell receptor beta chain was identified during a study of blood T cell repertoires in COVID-19. Here immunoSEQ multiplex PCR was the method, and the copy in TCRdb shows in-frame clones only, minus some. The repertoire holds about 120,000 clones, with roughly nine tenths as singletons. After removal of 4 bases from V and 9 bases from J, the junction contained 10 bases not matched to a gene. This CDR3 has 16 residues. Per the germline V gene, CDR1 is WNHNN and CDR2 is SYGVQD (reference sequence). The chain joins TRBV10-1 to TRBJ2-1; 12 bases match TRBD1. The sample consisted of peripheral blood. This receptor was taken from a middle-aged man with active COVID-19. The CDR3 protein is CASSGGPGQGATEQFF. CDR3 sequence (DNA): TGCGCCAGCAGTGGGGGTCCGGGACAGGGGGCCACTGAGCAGTTCTTC.